The next 2 T cell receptor beta chains were all read from a single sample in a study of T cells after somatic rescue of genetic block. Profiling relied on immunoSEQ multiplex PCR, and the TCRdb table lists in-frame clones only, not all of them. The sample shows tens of thousands of clones, 80% to 90% of them seen only once. Sequencing was carried out using peripheral blood mononuclear cells (PBMCs). The receptors were sampled from a woman aged 18-29 years.

V usage is TRBV28 and J usage is TRBJ2-4, with D maybe TRBD2 (6 bases). The V gene lost 4 bases and the J gene lost 4 bases, with 17 bases spanning the gap. The CDR3 spans 16 residues. Germline V gives CDR1 MDHEN, CDR2 SYDVKM. CDR3: CASSSFGVAVKNIQYF. In DNA, the CDR3 is TGTGCCAGCAGTTCGTTTGGCGTAGCGGTTAAAAACATTCAGTACTTC.

V and J are TRBV4-2 and TRBJ2-5, with 9 bases lining up with TRBD2. Germline-derived CDR1 and CDR2 are LGHNA and YNFKEQ. V shed 4 bases, J shed 4 bases, and the junction held 7 bases outside the gene matches. The CDR3 totals 15 residues. This CDR3 reads CASSLTSGMAETQYF. DNA of the CDR3: TGTGCCAGCAGCCTGACTAGCGGTATGGCAGAGACCCAGTACTTC.